Detailed here is one TCR beta chain. This record comes from a study of blood T cell repertoires in COVID-19. Germline V gene data show CDR1 as SNHLY and CDR2 as FYNNEI. The CDR3 consists of 13 residues. The V and J ends lost 10 bases and 7 bases, in that order; junction bases with no gene match: 7. The repertoire was sequenced with immunoSEQ multiplex PCR; TCRdb's copy has only in-frame clones and lacks some. The sample includes fewer than 300,000 clones, just over 90% of them seen just once. V is TRBV2 and J is TRBJ1-4; TRBD1 matches at 9 bases. This sequence originates from a woman aged 25 to 39 with COVID-19, enrolled during active disease. The source material was peripheral blood. The CDR3 sequence: CATGQGTGEKLFF. CDR3 DNA: TGTGCCACCGGACAGGGGACCGGTGAAAAACTGTTTTTT.